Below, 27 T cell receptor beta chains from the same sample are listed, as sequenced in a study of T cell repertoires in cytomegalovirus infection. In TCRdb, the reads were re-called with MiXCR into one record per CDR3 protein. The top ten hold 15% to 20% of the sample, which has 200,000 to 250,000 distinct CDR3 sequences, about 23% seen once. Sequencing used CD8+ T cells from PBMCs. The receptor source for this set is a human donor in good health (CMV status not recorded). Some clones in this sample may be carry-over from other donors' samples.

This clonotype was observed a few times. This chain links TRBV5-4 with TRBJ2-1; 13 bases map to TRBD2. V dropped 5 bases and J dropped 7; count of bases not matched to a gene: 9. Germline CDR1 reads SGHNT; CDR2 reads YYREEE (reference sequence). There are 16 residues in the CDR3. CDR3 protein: CASSSGGTSGDNEQFF. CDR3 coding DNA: TGTGCCAGCAGTTCGGGGGGGACTAGCGGGGATAATGAGCAGTTCTTC.

The chain's CDR3 is CASGLQETQYF. DNA of the CDR3: TGTGCCAGCGGTTTACAAGAGACCCAGTACTTC. The rearrangement uses TRBV7-9 and TRBJ2-5; D is unclear. From germline, CDR1 is SEHNR and CDR2 FQNEAQ (reference sequence). The length of the CDR3 is 11 residues. The V end lost 8 bases, the J end lost 2 bases, and 6 bases lay between the germline ends. Full variable domain (rest looked up from reference TRBV7-9 and TRBJ2-5): DTGVSQNPRHKITKRGQNVTFRCDPISEHNRLYWYRQTLGQGPEFLTYFQNEAQLEKSRLLSDRFSAERPKGSFSTLEIQRTEQGDSAMYLCASGLQETQYFGPGTRLLVL.

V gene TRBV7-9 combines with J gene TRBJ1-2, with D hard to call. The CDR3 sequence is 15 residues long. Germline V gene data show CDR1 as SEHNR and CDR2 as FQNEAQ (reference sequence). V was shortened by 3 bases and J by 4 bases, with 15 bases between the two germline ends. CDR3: CASSLTTSAGYGYTF. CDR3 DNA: TGTGCCAGCAGCTTGACGACCTCAGCAGGCTATGGCTACACCTTC.

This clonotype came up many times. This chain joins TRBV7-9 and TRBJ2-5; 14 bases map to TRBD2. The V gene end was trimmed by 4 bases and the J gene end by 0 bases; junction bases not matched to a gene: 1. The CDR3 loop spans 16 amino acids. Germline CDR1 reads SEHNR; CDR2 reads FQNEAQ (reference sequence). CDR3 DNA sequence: TGTGCCAGCAGCTCGGGACTAGCGGGGGACCAAGAGACCCAGTACTTC. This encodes CASSSGLAGDQETQYF.

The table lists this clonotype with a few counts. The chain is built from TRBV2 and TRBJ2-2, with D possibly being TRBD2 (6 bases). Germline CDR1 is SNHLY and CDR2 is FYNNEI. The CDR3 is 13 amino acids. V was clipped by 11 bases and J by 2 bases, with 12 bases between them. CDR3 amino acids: CAAGGVNTGELFF. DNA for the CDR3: TGTGCCGCTGGCGGGGTCAACACCGGGGAGCTGTTTTTT.

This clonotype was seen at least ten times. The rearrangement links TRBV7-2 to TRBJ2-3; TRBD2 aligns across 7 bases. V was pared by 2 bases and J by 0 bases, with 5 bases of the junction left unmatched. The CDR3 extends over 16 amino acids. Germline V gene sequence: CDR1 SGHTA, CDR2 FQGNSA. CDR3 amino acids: CASSLFGRGSTDTQYF. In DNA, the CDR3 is TGTGCCAGCAGCTTATTTGGGCGGGGGAGCACAGATACGCAGTATTTT.

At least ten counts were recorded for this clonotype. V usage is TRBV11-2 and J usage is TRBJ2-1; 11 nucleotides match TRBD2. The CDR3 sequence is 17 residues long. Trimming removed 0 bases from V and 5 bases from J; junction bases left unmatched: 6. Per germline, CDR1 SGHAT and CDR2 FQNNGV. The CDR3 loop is CASSLDLKTSGDNEQFF. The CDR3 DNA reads TGTGCCAGCAGCTTAGATCTTAAGACTAGCGGGGACAATGAGCAGTTCTTC.

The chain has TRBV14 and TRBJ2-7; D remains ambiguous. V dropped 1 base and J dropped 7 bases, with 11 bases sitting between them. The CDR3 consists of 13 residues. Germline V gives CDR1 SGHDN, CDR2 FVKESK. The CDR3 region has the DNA TGTGCCAGCAGCCAAGGCTACCCTCAGGAGCAGTACTTC. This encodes CASSQGYPQEQYF.

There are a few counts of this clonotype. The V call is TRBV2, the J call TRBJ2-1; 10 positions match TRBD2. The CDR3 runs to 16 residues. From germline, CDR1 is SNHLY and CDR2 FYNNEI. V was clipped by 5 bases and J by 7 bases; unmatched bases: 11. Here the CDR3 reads CASSLTLAGSKNEQFF. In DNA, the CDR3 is TGTGCCAGCAGTTTAACACTAGCGGGGTCGAAGAATGAGCAGTTCTTC.

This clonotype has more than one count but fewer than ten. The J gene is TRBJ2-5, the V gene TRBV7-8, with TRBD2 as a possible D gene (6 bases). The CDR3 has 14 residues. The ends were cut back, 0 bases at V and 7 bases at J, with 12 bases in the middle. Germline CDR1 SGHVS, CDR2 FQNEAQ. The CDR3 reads CASSLAGSGGTQYF. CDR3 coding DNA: TGTGCCAGCAGCTTAGCGGGGTCCGGGGGGACCCAGTACTTC.

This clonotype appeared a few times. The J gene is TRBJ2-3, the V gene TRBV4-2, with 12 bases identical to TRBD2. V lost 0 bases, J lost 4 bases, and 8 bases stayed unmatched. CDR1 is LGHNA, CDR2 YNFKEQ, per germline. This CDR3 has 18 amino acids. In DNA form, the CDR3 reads TGTGCCAGCAGCCAAGAGGCTAGCGGGGGGGCCGGGGCAGATACGCAGTATTTT. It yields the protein CASSQEASGGAGADTQYF.

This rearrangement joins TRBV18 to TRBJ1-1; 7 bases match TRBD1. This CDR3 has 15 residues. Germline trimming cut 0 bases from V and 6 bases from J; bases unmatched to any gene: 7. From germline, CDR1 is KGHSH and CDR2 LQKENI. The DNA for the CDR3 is TGTGCCAGCTCACCACCGAGAGACAGGGTTGCTGAAGCTTTCTTT. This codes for CASSPPRDRVAEAFF.

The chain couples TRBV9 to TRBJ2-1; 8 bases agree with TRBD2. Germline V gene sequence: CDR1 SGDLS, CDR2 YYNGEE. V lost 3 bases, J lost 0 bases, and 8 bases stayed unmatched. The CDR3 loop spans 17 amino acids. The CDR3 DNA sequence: TGTGCCAGCAGCGGAGATAGCGGGGCGTCCTCCTACAATGAGCAGTTCTTC. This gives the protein CASSGDSGASSYNEQFF.

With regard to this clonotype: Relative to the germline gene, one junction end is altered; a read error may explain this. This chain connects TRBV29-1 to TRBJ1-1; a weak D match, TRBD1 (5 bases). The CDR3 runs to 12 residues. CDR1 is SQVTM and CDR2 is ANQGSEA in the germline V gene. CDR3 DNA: TGCAGCGTTGAGGGGGTGGACACTGAAGCTTTATTT. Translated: CSVEGVDTEALF.

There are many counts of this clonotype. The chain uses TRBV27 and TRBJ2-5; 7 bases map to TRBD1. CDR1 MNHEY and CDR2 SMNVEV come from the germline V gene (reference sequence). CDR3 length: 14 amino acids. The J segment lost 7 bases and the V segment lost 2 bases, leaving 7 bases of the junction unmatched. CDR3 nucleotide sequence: TGTGCCAGCAGTTTAGAGGGGGCGCATGGGACCCAGTACTTC. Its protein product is CASSLEGAHGTQYF.

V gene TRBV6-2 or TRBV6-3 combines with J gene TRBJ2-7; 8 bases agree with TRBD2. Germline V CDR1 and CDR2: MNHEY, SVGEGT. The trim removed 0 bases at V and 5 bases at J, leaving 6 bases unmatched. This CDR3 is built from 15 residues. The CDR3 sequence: CASSYSRGGRDEQYF. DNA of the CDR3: TGTGCCAGCAGTTACTCCCGGGGGGGCCGTGACGAGCAGTACTTC.

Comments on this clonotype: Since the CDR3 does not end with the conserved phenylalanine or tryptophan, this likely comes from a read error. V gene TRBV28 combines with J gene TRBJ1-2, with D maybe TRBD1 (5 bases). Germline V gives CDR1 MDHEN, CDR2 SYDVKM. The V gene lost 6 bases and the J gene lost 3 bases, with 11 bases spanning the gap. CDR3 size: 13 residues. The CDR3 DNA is TGTGCCAGCAGGGGGGGTCGGTACTATGGCTACACCCTC. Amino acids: CASRGGRYYGYTL.

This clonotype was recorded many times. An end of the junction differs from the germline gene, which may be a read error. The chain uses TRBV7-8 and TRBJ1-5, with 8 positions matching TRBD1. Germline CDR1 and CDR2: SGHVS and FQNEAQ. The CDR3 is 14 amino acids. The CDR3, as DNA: TGTGCCAGCAGCCCTGCCGGACAGGGCCCCGGTTATTATTTT. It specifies CASSPAGQGPGYYF.

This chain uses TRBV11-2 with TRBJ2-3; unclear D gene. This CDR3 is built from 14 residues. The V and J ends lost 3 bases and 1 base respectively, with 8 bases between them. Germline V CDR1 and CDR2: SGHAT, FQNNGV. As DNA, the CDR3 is TGTGCCAGCAGCTTCTCTCAGGGCACAGATACGCAGTATTTT. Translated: CASSFSQGTDTQYF.

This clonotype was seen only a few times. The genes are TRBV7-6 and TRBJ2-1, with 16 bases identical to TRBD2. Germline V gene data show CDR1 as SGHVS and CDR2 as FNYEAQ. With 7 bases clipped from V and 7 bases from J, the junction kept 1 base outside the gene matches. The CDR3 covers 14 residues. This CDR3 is CASKGLAGGNEQFF. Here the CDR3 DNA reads TGTGCCAGCAAGGGACTAGCGGGGGGGAATGAGCAGTTCTTC. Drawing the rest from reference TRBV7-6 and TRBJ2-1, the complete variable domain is GAGVSQSPRYKVTKRGQDVALRCDPISGHVSLYWYRQALGQGPEFLTYFNYEAQQDKSGLPNDRFSAERPEGSISTLTIQRTEQRDSAMYRCASKGLAGGNEQFFGPGTRLTVL.

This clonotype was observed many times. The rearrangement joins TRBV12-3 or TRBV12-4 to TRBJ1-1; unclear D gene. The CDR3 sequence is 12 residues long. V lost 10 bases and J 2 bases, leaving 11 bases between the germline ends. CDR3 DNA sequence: TGTGCCATCTTCACAGCCAACACTGAAGCTTTCTTT. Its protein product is CAIFTANTEAFF.

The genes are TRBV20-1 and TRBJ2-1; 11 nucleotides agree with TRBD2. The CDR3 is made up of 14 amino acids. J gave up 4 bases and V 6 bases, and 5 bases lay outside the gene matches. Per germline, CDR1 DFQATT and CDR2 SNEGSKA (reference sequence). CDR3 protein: CSAFLAGGYNEQFF. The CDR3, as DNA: TGCAGTGCCTTTCTAGCGGGGGGTTACAATGAGCAGTTCTTC.

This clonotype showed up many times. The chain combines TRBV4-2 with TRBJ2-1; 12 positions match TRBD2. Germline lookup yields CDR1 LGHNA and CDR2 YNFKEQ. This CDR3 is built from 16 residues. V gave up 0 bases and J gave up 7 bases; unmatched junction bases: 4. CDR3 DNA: TGTGCCAGCAGCCAAGAACTACTAGCGGGGGGAAATGAGCAGTTCTTC. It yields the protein CASSQELLAGGNEQFF.

The CDR3 reads CASSIVSGTEAFF. CDR3 sequence (DNA): TGTGCCAGTAGTATAGTCTCAGGGACTGAAGCTTTCTTT. The rearrangement uses TRBV19 and TRBJ1-1; possible D gene TRBD1, 5 bases. The V gene lost 1 base and the J gene lost 5 bases, with 8 bases spanning the gap. The CDR3 totals 13 residues. The germline CDR1 and CDR2 sequences are LNHDA and SQIVND (reference sequence).

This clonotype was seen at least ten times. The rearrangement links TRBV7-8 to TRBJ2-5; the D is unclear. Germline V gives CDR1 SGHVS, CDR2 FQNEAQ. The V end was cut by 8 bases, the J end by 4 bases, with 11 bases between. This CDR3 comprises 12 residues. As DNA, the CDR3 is TGTGCCAGCTCAGTGGCGGCAGAGACCCAGTACTTC. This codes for CASSVAAETQYF. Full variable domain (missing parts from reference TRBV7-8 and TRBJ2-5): GAGVSQSPRYKVAKRGQDVALRCDPISGHVSLFWYQQALGQGPEFLTYFQNEAQLDKSGLPSDRFFAERPEGSVSTLKIQRTQQEDSAVYLCASSVAAETQYFGPGTRLLVL.

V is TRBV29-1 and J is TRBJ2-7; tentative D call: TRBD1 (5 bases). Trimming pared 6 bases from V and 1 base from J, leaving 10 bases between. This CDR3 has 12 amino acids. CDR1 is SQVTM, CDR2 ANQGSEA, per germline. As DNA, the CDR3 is TGCAGCGTCGTACAGGCTTCCTACGAGCAGTACTTC. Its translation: CSVVQASYEQYF.

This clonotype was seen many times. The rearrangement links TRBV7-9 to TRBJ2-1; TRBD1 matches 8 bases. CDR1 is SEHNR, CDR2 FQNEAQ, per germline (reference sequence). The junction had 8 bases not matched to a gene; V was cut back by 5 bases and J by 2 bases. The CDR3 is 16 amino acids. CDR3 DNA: TGTGCCAGCAGCCCCGGACAGGGTGATACCTACAATGAGCAGTTCTTC. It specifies CASSPGQGDTYNEQFF.